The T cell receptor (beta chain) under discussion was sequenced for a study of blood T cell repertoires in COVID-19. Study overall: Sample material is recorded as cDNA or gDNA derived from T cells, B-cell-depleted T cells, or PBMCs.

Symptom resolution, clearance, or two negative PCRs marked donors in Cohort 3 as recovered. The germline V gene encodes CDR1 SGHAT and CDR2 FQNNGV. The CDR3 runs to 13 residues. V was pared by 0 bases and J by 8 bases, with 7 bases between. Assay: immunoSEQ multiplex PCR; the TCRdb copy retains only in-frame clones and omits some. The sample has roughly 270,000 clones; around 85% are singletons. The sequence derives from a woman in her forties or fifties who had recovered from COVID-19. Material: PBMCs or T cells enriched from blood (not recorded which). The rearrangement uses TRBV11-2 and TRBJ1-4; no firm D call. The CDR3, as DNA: TGTGCCAGCAGCTTAGAGCAGGCCGAAAAACTGTTTTTT. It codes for CASSLEQAEKLFF.